The 9 T cell receptor beta chains given below trace back to one sample, sequenced in a study of CD8 T cells in ankylosing spondylitis. TCRdb passed the 5' RACE reads through MiXCR, listing each CDR3 protein once. Altogether nearly 25,000 distinct CDR3 sequences are present, around a sixth being singletons, with the ten largest covering 25% to 30%. Specimen: blood. Receptors were obtained from a male donor with ankylosing spondylitis or in good health (not recorded which).

The rearrangement uses TRBV29-1 and TRBJ2-1; TRBD1 agrees at 9 bases. The J segment lost 7 bases and the V segment lost 2 bases, leaving 3 bases of the junction unmatched. Per the germline V gene, CDR1 is SQVTM and CDR2 is ANQGSEA. The CDR3 spans 13 residues. The CDR3 sequence: CSVELTGGNEQFF. The CDR3 bases are TGCAGCGTTGAACTGACAGGGGGTAATGAGCAGTTCTTC.

The sample holds many counts of this clonotype. The V gene is TRBV5-1, the J gene TRBJ2-7, with a tentative D call TRBD2 (6 bases). Between the trimmed V and J ends, which lost 0 bases and 2 bases, there was a span of 15 bases. In germline, CDR1 is SGHRS, CDR2 YFSETQ. This CDR3 is 16 amino acids long. In DNA, the CDR3 is TGCGCCAGCAGCTTGGCCGGAGGGCGCGTCGCCTACGAGCAGTACTTC. Translated, it gives CASSLAGGRVAYEQYF.

This clonotype was counted ten times or more. The chain joins TRBV24-1 to TRBJ2-1; 7 bases agree with TRBD2. The CDR3 loop spans 16 amino acids. V was clipped by 4 bases and J by 1 base; unmatched bases: 6. From germline, CDR1 is KGHDR and CDR2 SFDVKD. CDR3 DNA: TGTGCCACCAGTGACACTAGCGTCACATCCTACAATGAGCAGTTCTTC. Its translation is CATSDTSVTSYNEQFF.

The chain combines TRBV7-9 with TRBJ2-7, with a weak D call TRBD1 (6 bases). The V end lost 3 bases, the J end lost 0 bases, and 12 bases lay between the germline ends. In germline, CDR1 is SEHNR, CDR2 FQNEAQ (reference sequence). The CDR3 length is 15 residues. For the CDR3, the DNA is TGTGCCAGCAGCTTTCAGGGACATCCCTCCTACGAGCAGTACTTC. Protein: CASSFQGHPSYEQYF.

The genes are TRBV5-1 and TRBJ1-2; TRBD1 might be the D (6 bases). Between the trimmed V and J ends, which lost 3 bases and 2 bases, there was a span of 14 bases. The CDR3 has 15 residues. Germline V lookup: CDR1 SGHRS, CDR2 YFSETQ. CDR3 protein: CASSSTGSGNYGYTF. Here the CDR3 DNA reads TGCGCCAGCAGCTCGACAGGCTCAGGGAACTATGGCTACACCTTC. The variable domain in full, with the rest retrieved from reference TRBV5-1 and TRBJ1-2, is KAGVTQTPRYLIKTRGQQVTLSCSPISGHRSVSWYQQTPGQGLQFLFEYFSETQRNKGNFPGRFSGRQFSNSRSEMNVSTLELGDSALYLCASSSTGSGNYGYTFGSGTRLTVV.

Ten or more counts support this clonotype. This chain joins TRBV5-1 and TRBJ2-3; weak D call: TRBD1 (5 bases). The CDR3 consists of 14 residues. Germline values: CDR1 SGHRS, CDR2 YFSETQ. V gave up 4 bases and J gave up 9 bases, with 18 bases separating them. The CDR3: CASSPEGARATQYF. In nucleotides, the CDR3 is TGCGCCAGCAGCCCCGAAGGGGCCAGGGCCACGCAGTATTTT.

This clonotype is medium-sized in the sample. This rearrangement joins TRBV6-1 to TRBJ1-3; D perhaps matches TRBD1 (5 bases). Deletions cut 10 bases from V and 2 bases from J, with 15 bases between. This CDR3 has 14 residues. Germline CDR1 reads MNHNS; CDR2 reads SASEGT. This chain's CDR3 is CATRRGMAGNTIYF. The CDR3 DNA reads TGTGCCACCCGTCGGGGGATGGCTGGAAACACCATATATTTT.

The genes are TRBV11-3 and TRBJ2-1, with TRBD2 matching over 9 bases. Germline lookup yields CDR1 SGHNT and CDR2 YENEEA. There are 17 residues in the CDR3. The V gene end was trimmed by 5 bases and the J gene end by 5 bases; junction bases not matched to a gene: 13. CDR3 sequence: CASSHTLTSGGDNEQFF. CDR3 in DNA: TGTGCCAGCAGCCATACTTTGACTAGCGGAGGGGACAATGAGCAGTTCTTC.

The chain has TRBV9 and TRBJ2-1; 10 bases fit TRBD2. CDR1 is SGDLS, CDR2 YYNGEE, per germline. This CDR3 is 16 amino acids long. Trimming at V came to 2 bases and at J to 0 bases, leaving 2 bases not matched to a gene. The CDR3 protein is CASSVSGGISYNEQFF. DNA for the CDR3: TGTGCCAGCAGCGTTAGCGGGGGGATCTCCTACAATGAGCAGTTCTTC.